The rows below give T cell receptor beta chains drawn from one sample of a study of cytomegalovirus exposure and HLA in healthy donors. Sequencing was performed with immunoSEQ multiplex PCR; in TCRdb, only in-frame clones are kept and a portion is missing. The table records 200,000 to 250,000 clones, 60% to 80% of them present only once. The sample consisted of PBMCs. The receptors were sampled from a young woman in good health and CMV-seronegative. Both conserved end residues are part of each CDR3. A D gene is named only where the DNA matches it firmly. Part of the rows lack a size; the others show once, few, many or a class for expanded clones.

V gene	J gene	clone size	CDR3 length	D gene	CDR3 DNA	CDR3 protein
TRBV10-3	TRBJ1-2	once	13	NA	TGTGCCATCAGTGAGACACAGGGTTATGGCTACACCTTC	CAISETQGYGYTF
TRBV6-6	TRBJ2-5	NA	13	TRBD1	TGTGCCAGCACCAGACAGGGCGGAGAGACCCAGTACTTC	CASTRQGGETQYF
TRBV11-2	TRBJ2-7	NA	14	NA	TGTGCCAGCAGCTTGGGAGACAGGAACTACGAGCAGTACTTC	CASSLGDRNYEQYF
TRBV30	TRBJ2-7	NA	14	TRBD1	TGTGCCTGGAGTGTGGGACAGGGCAACAACGAGCAGTACTTC	CAWSVGQGNNEQYF
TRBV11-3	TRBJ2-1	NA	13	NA	TGTGCCAGCAGCGCCGGACTTTCCTATGAGCAGTTCTTC	CASSAGLSYEQFF
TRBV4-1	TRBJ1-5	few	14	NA	TGCGCCAGCAGCCAAGTGCAGGGTGATCAGCCCCAGCATTTT	CASSQVQGDQPQHF
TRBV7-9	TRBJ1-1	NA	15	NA	TGTGCCAGCAGCTTAGTGGGCCTCGCTGAGACTGAAGCTTTCTTT	CASSLVGLAETEAFF
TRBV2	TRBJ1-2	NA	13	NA	TGTGCCAGCAGTGAACAGATGAACTATGGCTACACCTTC	CASSEQMNYGYTF
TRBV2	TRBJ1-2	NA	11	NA	TGTGCCAACCGAGGGGAGGGGAGCTACACCTTC	CANRGEGSYTF
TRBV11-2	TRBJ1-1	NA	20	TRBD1	TGTGCCAGCAGCTTAGATCTCTGGGGACCGCAAGGGGGCGGGTACACTGAAGCTTTCTTT	CASSLDLWGPQGGGYTEAFF
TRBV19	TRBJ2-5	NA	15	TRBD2	TGTGCCAGTAGTAGACTAGCGGGAGCAGGCGAGACCCAGTACTTC	CASSRLAGAGETQYF
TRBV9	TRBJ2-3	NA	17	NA	TGTGACAGCAGCCTAACATCCGGACAGAGTCGCACAGATACGCAGTATTTT	CDSSLTSGQSRTDTQYF
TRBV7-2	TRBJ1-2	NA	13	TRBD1	TGTGCCAGCAGCCAGGGGACAGGGATTGGCTACACCTTC	CASSQGTGIGYTF
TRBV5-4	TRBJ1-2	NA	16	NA	TGTGCCAGCAGCTTGGGTTTCGGTTTAGCTAACTATGGCTACACCTTC	CASSLGFGLANYGYTF
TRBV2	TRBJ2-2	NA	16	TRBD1	TGTGCCAGCAGTGAAATGGGGACAGGGAACACCGGGGAGCTGTTTTTT	CASSEMGTGNTGELFF
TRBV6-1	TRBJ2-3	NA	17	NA	TGTGCCAGCAGTGAAGCGGCGGGATTCGGGTTCACAGATACGCAGTATTTT	CASSEAAGFGFTDTQYF
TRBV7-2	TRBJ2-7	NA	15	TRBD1	TGTGCCAGCAGCCAGACAGGGATTACCTCCTACGAGCAGTACTTC	CASSQTGITSYEQYF
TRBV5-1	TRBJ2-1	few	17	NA	TGCGCCAGCAGCTTCGACGGGACTCTTAGCTCCTACAATGAGCAGTTCTTC	CASSFDGTLSSYNEQFF
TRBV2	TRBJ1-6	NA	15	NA	TGTGCCAGCAGTGATCCGGGGGTGGCTAATTCACCCCTCCACTTT	CASSDPGVANSPLHF
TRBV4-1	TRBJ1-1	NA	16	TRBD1	TGCGCCAGCAGCCAAGTGGGACAGGGGACTCACACTGAAGCTTTCTTT	CASSQVGQGTHTEAFF
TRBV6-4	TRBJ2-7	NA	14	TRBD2	TGTGCCAGCAGTGCCCCTAGCGGGAGATACGAGCAGTACTTC	CASSAPSGRYEQYF
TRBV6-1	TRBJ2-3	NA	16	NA	TGTGCCAGCAGTGAGGTCTACGGACTTAGGTCGGATACGCAGTATTTT	CASSEVYGLRSDTQYF
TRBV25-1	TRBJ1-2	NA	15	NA	TGTGCCAGCAGTGTTTTCGGGCAGGGTGGCTATGGCTACACCTTC	CASSVFGQGGYGYTF
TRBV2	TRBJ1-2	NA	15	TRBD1	TGTGCCAGCAGTTCCGACAGGGACGGATTGAGAGGCTACACCTTC	CASSSDRDGLRGYTF
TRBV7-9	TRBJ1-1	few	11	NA	TGTGCCAGAAGCTTAATCACTGAAGCTTTATTT	CARSLITEALF
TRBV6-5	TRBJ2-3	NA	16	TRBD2	TGTGCCAGCAGTTCTGAGACTAGCGGATTCACAGATACGCAGTATTTT	CASSSETSGFTDTQYF
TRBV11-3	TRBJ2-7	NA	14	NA	TGTGCCAGCAGCTTTTACCAAGGGGGCTACGAGCAGTACTTC	CASSFYQGGYEQYF
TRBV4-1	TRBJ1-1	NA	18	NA	TGCGCCAGCAGCCAAGATTTGGCGCGGGTAGGGTGGAACACTGAAGATTTCTTT	CASSQDLARVGWNTEDFF
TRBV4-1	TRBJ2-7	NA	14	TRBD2	TGCGCCAGCAGTGCGGGACTAGCGATGTACGAGCAGTACTTC	CASSAGLAMYEQYF
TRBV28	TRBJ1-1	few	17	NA	TGTGCCAGCAGTCAACCAAGGGGGAGGCGGGGGTGGGATGAGGCTTTCTTT	CASSQPRGRRGWDEAFF
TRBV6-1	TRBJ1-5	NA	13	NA	TGTGCCAGCAGCGACCTCCAGGGTTCGCCCCAGCATTTT	CASSDLQGSPQHF
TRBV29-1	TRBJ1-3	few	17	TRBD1	TGCAGCGTCTTCCGGGACAGATTACTCCTCTCTGGAAACACCATATATTTT	CSVFRDRLLLSGNTIYF
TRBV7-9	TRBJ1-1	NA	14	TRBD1	TGTGCCAGCAGCAGCCGGGACAGGCAGCCTGAAGCTTTCTTT	CASSSRDRQPEAFF
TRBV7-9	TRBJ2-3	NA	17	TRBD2	TGTGCCAGCAGCTCTAGCCCCGGGGGGGCGAACACAGATACGCAGTATTTT	CASSSSPGGANTDTQYF
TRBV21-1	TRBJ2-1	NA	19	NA	TGTGCCAGCAGCCCAGGGGGGACTAGCGGGAGGGGCTCCTACAATGAGCAGTTCTTC	CASSPGGTSGRGSYNEQFF
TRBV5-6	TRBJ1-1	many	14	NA	TGTGCCAGCAGCTTGCGGGGGTTGAACACTGAAGCTTTCTTT	CASSLRGLNTEAFF
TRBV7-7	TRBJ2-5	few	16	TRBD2	TGTGCTAGCAGCTTCGGGACTAGCGGGGCAGAAGAGACCCAGTACTTC	CASSFGTSGAEETQYF
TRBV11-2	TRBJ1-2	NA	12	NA	TGTGCCAGCAGATTAGAGGAGAGTGGCTACACCTTC	CASRLEESGYTF
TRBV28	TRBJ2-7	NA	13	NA	TGTGCCAGCAGTTCCCCCGAGAGTTACGAGCAGTACTTC	CASSSPESYEQYF
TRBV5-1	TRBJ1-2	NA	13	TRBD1	TGCGCCAGCAGCGTCGGACAGGGCGCCTCCTACACCTTC	CASSVGQGASYTF
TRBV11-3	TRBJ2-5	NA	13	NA	TGTGCCAGCAGCTTAGAGCAGTTAAAGACCCAGTACTTC	CASSLEQLKTQYF
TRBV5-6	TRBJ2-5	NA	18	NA	TGTGCCAGCAGCTTGGTGACGGAGGGTTGGTATTCCCAAGAGACCCAGTACTTC	CASSLVTEGWYSQETQYF
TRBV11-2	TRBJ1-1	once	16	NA	TGTGCCAGCAGCCCAAACGTAGGGAGCATGAACACTGAAGCTTTCTTT	CASSPNVGSMNTEAFF
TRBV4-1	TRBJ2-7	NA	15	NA	TGCGCCAGCAGCCAAGTTCTAGGGCAGGGCTACGAGCAGTACTTC	CASSQVLGQGYEQYF
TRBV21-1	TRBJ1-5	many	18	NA	TGTGCCAGCAGCCTGACCAATCGGTTCCAGGAAGTCCTTCAGCCCCAGCATTTT	CASSLTNRFQEVLQPQHF
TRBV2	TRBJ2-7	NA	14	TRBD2	TGTGCCAGCAGTGAGAGATGGGAGGGCCGCGAGCAGTACTTC	CASSERWEGREQYF
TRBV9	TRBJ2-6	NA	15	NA	TGTGCCAGCAGCGTCGACAACTCTGGGGCCAACGTCCTGACTTTC	CASSVDNSGANVLTF
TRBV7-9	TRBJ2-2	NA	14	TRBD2	TGTGCCAGTCCCGCGGGAGTAGGCGGCGGGGAGCTGTTTTTT	CASPAGVGGGELFF
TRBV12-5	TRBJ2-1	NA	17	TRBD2	TGTGCTAGTGGTCCGGGACTAGCGGGATCAACCTACAATGAGCAGTTCTTC	CASGPGLAGSTYNEQFF
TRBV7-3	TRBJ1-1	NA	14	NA	TGTGCCAGCAGCTTATCCCCCTTCAGGGGTGAAGCTTTCTTT	CASSLSPFRGEAFF
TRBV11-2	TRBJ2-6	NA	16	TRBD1	TGTGCCAGCAGTGGACGACAGGGAACTGGGGCCAACGTCCTGACTTTC	CASSGRQGTGANVLTF
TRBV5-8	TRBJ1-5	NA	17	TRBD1	TGTGCCAGCAGCTCTGGCCTGGGACAGGAAAGCAATCAGCCCCAGCATTTT	CASSSGLGQESNQPQHF
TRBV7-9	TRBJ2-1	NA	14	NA	TGTGCCAGCAGCCCTAGTGGGGGGAATCCGGAGCAGTTCTTC	CASSPSGGNPEQFF
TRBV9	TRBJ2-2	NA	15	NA	TGTGCCAGCAGCGTAGAGGCAGAGGGCTTCGGGGAGCTGTTTTTT	CASSVEAEGFGELFF
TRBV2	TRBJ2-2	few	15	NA	TGTGCCAGCAGTGTCCTAGCGCTGAACACCGGGGAGCTGTTTTTT	CASSVLALNTGELFF